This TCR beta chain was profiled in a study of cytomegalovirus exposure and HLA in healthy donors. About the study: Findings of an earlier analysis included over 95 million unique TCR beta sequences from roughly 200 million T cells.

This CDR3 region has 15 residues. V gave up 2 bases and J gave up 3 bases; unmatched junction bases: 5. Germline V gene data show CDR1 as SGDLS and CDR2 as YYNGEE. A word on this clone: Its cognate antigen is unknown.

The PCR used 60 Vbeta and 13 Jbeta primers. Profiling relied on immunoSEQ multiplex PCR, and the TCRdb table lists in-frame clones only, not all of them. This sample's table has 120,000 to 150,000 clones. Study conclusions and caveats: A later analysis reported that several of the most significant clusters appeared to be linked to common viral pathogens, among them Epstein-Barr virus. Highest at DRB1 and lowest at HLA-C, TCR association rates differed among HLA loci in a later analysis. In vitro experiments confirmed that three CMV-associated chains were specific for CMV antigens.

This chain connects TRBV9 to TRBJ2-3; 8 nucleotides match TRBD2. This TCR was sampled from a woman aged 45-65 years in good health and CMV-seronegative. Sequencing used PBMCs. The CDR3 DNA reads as TGTGCCAGCAGCGTTTATGGGACTAGTACAGATACGCAGTATTTT. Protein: CASSVYGTSTDTQYF.